These 10 T cell receptor beta chains share one sample of origin, sequenced in a study of OX40 agonist ivuxolimab in advanced cancers. TCRdb's table, derived via immunoSEQ multiplex PCR, lists solely in-frame clones and lacks some. The sample has about 42,000 clones, approximately 75% seen once. The specimen comprised CD4+ or CD8+ T cells sorted from blood, sampled in a trial of the OX40 agonist ivuxolimab. Source of these receptors: an adult with an advanced solid tumor such as melanoma, head and neck, liver or kidney cancer.

V usage is TRBV6-5 and J usage is TRBJ1-5; tentative D call: TRBD1 (5 bases). Germline lookup yields CDR1 MNHEY and CDR2 SVGAGI. The CDR3 is 14 amino acids. The germline V and J ends were trimmed by 2 bases and 3 bases, with 8 bases remaining between them. CDR3 residues: CASSYGGPNQPQHF. CDR3 nucleotide sequence: TGTGCCAGCAGTTACGGGGGACCCAATCAGCCCCAGCATTTT.

This clone was picked up one time. The chain uses TRBV7-2 and TRBJ2-3; tentative D call: TRBD2 (5 bases). Germline values: CDR1 SGHTA, CDR2 FQGNSA. Deletions cut 3 bases from V and 2 bases from J, with 9 bases between. The CDR3 runs 14 residues. The CDR3: CASSLARATDTQYF. The CDR3 DNA is TGTGCCAGCAGCTTGGCGCGGGCCACAGATACGCAGTATTTT.

The rearrangement links TRBV7-8 to TRBJ2-7; 9 bases align to TRBD1. Germline V gene lookup returns CDR1 SGHVS and CDR2 FQNEAQ. V was pared by 1 base and J by 6 bases, with 7 bases of the junction left unmatched. CDR3 length: 15 amino acids. Here the CDR3 reads CASSLDEQGAGEQYF. CDR3 sequence (DNA): TGTGCCAGCAGCTTAGACGAACAGGGGGCCGGCGAGCAGTACTTC. Supplemented by reference TRBV7-8 and TRBJ2-7, the full variable domain reads GAGVSQSPRYKVAKRGQDVALRCDPISGHVSLFWYQQALGQGPEFLTYFQNEAQLDKSGLPSDRFFAERPEGSVSTLKIQRTQQEDSAVYLCASSLDEQGAGEQYFGPGTRLTVT.

This clone appeared once. This sequence joins TRBV7-9 and TRBJ1-2, with 7 bases identical to TRBD1. Germline assignment: CDR1 SEHNR and CDR2 FQNEAQ (reference sequence). This CDR3 contains 14 residues. Losses at the gene ends were 1 base for V and 8 bases for J; bases not matched to a gene: 7. The CDR3, as DNA: TGTGCCAGCAGCTTAGGGACAGGCTCGGAAGGCTACACCTTC. Protein sequence: CASSLGTGSEGYTF.

CDR3 in DNA: TGTGCCAGCAGGTACAATGAGCAGTTCTTC. This encodes CASRYNEQFF. The chain has TRBV2 and TRBJ2-1; unclear D gene. Trimming left V 6 bases short and J 4 bases short, with 1 base between. This CDR3 spans 10 amino acids. CDR1 and CDR2 from the germline V gene are SNHLY and FYNNEI.

CDR3 nucleotides: TGTGCCAGCAGCCCCCCCTCGGGAGCTGAAGCTTTCTTT. It codes for CASSPPSGAEAFF. V is TRBV14 and J is TRBJ1-1; no reliable D call. The germline V gene encodes CDR1 SGHDN and CDR2 FVKESK. V lost 4 bases, J lost 6 bases, and 12 bases lay in between. The CDR3 loop spans 13 amino acids.

This chain uses TRBV5-1 with TRBJ2-5, with D uncertain. The germline V gene encodes CDR1 SGHRS and CDR2 YFSETQ. Deletions cut 0 bases from V and 4 bases from J, with 10 bases between. The CDR3 has 14 amino acids. Here the CDR3 DNA reads TGCGCCAGCAGCTTGGTCGACTCCGGAGAGACCCAGTACTTC. Protein sequence: CASSLVDSGETQYF.

The CDR3 here is CASSYGPGSEETQYF. In DNA form, the CDR3 reads TGTGCCAGCAGTTACGGCCCGGGGTCTGAAGAGACCCAGTACTTC. V usage is TRBV6-6 and J usage is TRBJ2-5, with D perhaps matching TRBD2 (5 bases). This CDR3 spans 15 amino acids. The ends were cut back, 2 bases at V and 3 bases at J, with 13 bases in the middle. Germline V gene sequence: CDR1 MNHNY, CDR2 SVGAGI (reference sequence).

The chain is built from TRBV6-5 and TRBJ1-3, with TRBD1 matching 10 bases. Germline values: CDR1 MNHEY, CDR2 SVGAGI. Unmatched junction bases numbered 0, after V lost 4 bases and J lost 0 bases. The CDR3 spans 15 residues. CDR3 nucleotides: TGTGCCAGCAGTTGGGACAGGGGCTCTGGAAACACCATATATTTT. Protein sequence: CASSWDRGSGNTIYF.

This rearrangement joins TRBV5-1 to TRBJ2-5, with TRBD2 matching over 11 bases. The ends lost 5 bases at V and 0 bases at J; junction bases unmatched: 0. This CDR3 is 14 amino acids long. CDR1 is SGHRS and CDR2 is YFSETQ in the germline V gene. In DNA, the CDR3 is TGCGCCAGCAGGGGACTAGCGGACCAAGAGACCCAGTACTTC. It specifies CASRGLADQETQYF.